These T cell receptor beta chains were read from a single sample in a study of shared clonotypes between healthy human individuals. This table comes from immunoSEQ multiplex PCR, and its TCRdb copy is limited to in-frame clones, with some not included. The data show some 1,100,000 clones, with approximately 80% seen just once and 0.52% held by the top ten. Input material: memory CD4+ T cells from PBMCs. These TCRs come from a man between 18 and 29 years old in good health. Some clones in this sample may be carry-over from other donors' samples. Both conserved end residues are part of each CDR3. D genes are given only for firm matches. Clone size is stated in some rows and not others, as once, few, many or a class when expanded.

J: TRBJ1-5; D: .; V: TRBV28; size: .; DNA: TGTGCCAGCAGCCTCCGACGGGACAACCGGGCCTATCAGCCCCAGCATTTT; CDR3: CASSLRRDNRAYQPQHF
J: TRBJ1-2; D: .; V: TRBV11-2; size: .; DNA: TGTGCCAGCAGCTTAGATCGGGAAGGGGGTTATGGCTACACCTTC; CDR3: CASSLDREGGYGYTF
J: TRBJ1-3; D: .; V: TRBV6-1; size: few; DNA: TGTGCCAGTATTGGTTCCCAAAACACCATATATTTT; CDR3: CASIGSQNTIYF
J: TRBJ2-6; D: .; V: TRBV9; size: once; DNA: TGTGCCAGCAGCAAGACTAGAGTGGCCAACGTCCTGACTTTC; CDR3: CASSKTRVANVLTF
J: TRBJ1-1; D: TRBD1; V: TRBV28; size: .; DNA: TGTGCCATCGCAACAGGGGTGAACACTGAAGCTTTCTTT; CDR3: CAIATGVNTEAFF
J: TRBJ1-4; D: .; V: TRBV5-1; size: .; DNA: TGCGCCAGCAGCTTGGCAGGGTTTGAGGAAAAACTGTTTTTT; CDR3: CASSLAGFEEKLFF
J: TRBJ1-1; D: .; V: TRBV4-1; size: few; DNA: TGCGCCAGCAGCCAAGATTCGACGGGATACACTGAAGCTTTCTTT; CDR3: CASSQDSTGYTEAFF
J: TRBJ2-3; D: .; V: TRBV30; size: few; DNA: TGTGCCTGGAGTGTACGAGAGCCCACGCAGTATTTT; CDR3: CAWSVREPTQYF
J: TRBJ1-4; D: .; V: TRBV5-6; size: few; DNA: TGTGCCAGCAGCTTGTCGGGCGACGATCGGGAAAAACTGTTTTTT; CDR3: CASSLSGDDREKLFF
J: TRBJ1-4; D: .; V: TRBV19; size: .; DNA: TGTGCCAGTAGTCCTCGGACGGCCGAAAAACTGTTTTTT; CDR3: CASSPRTAEKLFF
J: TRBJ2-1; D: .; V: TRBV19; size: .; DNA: TGTGCCAGTAAACGGGACAACTACAATGAGCAGTTCTTC; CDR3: CASKRDNYNEQFF
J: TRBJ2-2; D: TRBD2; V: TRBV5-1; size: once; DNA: TGCGCCAGCAGCTTCGATCTTCGACTAGCGGGAGGAGGCACCGGGGAGCTGTTTTTT; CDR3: CASSFDLRLAGGGTGELFF
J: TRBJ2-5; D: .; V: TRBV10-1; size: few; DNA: TGCGCCAGCAGCCGTGACCCGGGAGAGACCCAGTACTTC; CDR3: CASSRDPGETQYF
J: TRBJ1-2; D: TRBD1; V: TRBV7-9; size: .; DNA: TGTGCCAGCAGCCGACAGGGGTCCTATGGCTACACCTTC; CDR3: CASSRQGSYGYTF
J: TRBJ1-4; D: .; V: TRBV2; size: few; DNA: TGTGCCAGCAGTGAAAGGGCAGGTGGAAATGAAAAACTGTTTTTT; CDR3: CASSERAGGNEKLFF
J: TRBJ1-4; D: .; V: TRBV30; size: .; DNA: TGTGCCTGGAGTGTAAAGGTGACTAATGAAAAACTGTTTTTT; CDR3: CAWSVKVTNEKLFF
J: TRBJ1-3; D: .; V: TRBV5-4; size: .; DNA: TGTGCCAGCAGCTTGGTTTCCCAGGGATGGGGAAACACCATATATTTT; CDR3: CASSLVSQGWGNTIYF
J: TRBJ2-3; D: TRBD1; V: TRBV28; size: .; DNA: TGTGCCAGCAGCTACGCAGGGGGCGCTAGCACAGATACGCAGTATTTT; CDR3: CASSYAGGASTDTQYF
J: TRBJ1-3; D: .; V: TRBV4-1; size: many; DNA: TGCGCCAGCAGCCGAAAAGAAGGAGAACAGGGAAATCACTCTGGAAACACCATATATTTT; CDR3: CASSRKEGEQGNHSGNTIYF
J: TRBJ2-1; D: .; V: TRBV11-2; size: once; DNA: TGTGCCAGCAGCCCCAGGATACGATCTCCGGAGCAGTTCTTC; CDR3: CASSPRIRSPEQFF
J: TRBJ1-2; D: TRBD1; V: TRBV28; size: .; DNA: TGTGCCAGCAGGACGGACAGGGGGTATGGCTACACCTTC; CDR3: CASRTDRGYGYTF
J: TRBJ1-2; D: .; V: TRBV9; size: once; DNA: TGTGCCAGCAGCGTCGAGGATAACTATGGCTACACCTTC; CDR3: CASSVEDNYGYTF
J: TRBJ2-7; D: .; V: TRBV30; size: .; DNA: TGTGCCTGGAGTCCCCACCCCGACGAGCAGTACTTC; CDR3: CAWSPHPDEQYF
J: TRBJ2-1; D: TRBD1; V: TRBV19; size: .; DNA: TGTGCCAGTACGGACAGGGGACGAAATGAGCAGTTCTTC; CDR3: CASTDRGRNEQFF
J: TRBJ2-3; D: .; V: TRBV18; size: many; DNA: TGTGCCAGCTCACCTAGCACAGATACGCAGTATTTT; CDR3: CASSPSTDTQYF
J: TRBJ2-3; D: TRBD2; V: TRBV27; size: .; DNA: TGTGCCAGCAGTTTTTCGGCGGGAGCGGGCACAGATACGCAGTATTTT; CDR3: CASSFSAGAGTDTQYF
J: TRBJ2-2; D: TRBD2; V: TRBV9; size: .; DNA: TGTGCCAGCAGCGCCCTAACTAGCGGGAGGACCGGGGAGCTGTTTTTT; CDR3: CASSALTSGRTGELFF
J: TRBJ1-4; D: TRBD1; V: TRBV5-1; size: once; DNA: TGCGCCAGCAGTTTACAGGGGGGATTAACTAATGAAAAACTGTTTTTT; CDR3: CASSLQGGLTNEKLFF
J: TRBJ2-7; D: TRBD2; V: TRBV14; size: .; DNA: TGTGCCAGCAGCCCCCTTCTTCCCCCTAGCGGGAGGGCCTACGAGCAGTACTTC; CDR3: CASSPLLPPSGRAYEQYF
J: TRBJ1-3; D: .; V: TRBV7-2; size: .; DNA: TGTGCCAGCAGCTTAGCGTCGGGGGCTGCTGGAAACACCATATATTTT; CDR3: CASSLASGAAGNTIYF
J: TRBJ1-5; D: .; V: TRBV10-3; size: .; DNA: TGTGCCATCAGTGACGGCAGGAGCAATCAGCCCCAGCATTTT; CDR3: CAISDGRSNQPQHF
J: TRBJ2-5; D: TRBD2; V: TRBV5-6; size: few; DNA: TGTGCCAGCAGCCACATCATTAGGAGCGGGAGGGCCGTAGAGACCCAGTACTTC; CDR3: CASSHIIRSGRAVETQYF
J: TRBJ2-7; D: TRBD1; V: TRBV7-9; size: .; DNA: TGTGCCAGCAGCTTATACAGGGGGGCGACCTACGAGCAGTACTTC; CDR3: CASSLYRGATYEQYF
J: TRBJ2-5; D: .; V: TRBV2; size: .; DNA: TGTGCCAGCAGTGTCGGCGGGGCCCAAGAGACCCAGTACTTC; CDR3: CASSVGGAQETQYF
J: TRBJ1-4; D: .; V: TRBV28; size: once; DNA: TGTGCCAGCAGTTCCGTTTCAACTAATGAAAAACTGTTTTTT; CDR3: CASSSVSTNEKLFF
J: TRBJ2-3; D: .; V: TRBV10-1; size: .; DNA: TGCGCCAGCAGTGGAGGGGTAGAGGAGTCTAGCACAGATACGCAGTATTTT; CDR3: CASSGGVEESSTDTQYF
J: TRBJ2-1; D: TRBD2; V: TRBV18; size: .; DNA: TGTGCCAGCTCACAGGTAGCGGGAGGGCGCGATGAGCAGTTCTTC; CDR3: CASSQVAGGRDEQFF
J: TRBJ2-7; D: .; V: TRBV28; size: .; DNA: TGTGCCAGCAGACTTACAGGGTCCGAGCAGTACTTC; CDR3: CASRLTGSEQYF
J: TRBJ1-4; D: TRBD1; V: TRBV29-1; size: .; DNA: TGCAGCGTTGCGGACAGGGATTTAACTAATGAAAAACTGTTTTTT; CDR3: CSVADRDLTNEKLFF
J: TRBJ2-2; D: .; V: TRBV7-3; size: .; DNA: TGTGCCAGCAGCCCAAGCAGGTCCGGCGACGGGGAGCTGTTTTTT; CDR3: CASSPSRSGDGELFF
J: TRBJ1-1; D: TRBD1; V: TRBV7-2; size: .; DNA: TGTGCCAGCAGCGTCAGAACAGGGGTGGGGACTGAAGCTTTCTTT; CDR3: CASSVRTGVGTEAFF
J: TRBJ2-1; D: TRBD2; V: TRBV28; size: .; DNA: TGTGCCAGCAGTCCAGTCCGAACCCGGGACTATAGACTTGAGCAGTTCTTC; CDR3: CASSPVRTRDYRLEQFF